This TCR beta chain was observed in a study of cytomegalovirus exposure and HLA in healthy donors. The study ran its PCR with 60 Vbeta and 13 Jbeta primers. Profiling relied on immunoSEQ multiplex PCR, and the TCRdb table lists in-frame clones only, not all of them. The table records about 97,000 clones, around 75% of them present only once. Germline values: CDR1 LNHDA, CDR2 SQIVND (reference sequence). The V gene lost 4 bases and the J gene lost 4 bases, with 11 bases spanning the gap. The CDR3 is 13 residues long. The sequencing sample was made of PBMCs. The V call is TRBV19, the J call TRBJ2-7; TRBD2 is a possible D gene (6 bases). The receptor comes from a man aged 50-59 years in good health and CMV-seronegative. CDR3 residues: CASSSGLKYEQYF. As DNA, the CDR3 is TGTGCCAGTAGTAGTGGACTAAAATACGAGCAGTACTTC.